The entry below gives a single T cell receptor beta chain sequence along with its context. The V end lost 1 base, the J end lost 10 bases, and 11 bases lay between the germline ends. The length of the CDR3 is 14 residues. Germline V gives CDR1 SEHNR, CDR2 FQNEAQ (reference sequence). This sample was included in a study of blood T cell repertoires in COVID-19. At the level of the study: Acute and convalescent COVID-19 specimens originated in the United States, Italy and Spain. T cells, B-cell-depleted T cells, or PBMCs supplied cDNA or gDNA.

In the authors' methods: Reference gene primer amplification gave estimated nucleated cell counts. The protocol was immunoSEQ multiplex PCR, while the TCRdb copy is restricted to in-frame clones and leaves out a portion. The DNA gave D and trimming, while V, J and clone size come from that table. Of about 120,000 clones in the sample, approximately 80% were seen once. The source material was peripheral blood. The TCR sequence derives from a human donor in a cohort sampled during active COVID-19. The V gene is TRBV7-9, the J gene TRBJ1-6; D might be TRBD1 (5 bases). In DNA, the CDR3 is TGTGCCAGCAGCTTAGAACAGGAGGGATCACCCCTCCACTTT. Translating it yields CASSLEQEGSPLHF.